This TCR beta chain was sequenced for a study of T cells in Graves' hyperthyroidism and ophthalmopathy. CDR1 KGHSH and CDR2 LQKENI come from the germline V gene. The V end lost 3 bases, the J end lost 5 bases, and 14 bases lay between the germline ends. This CDR3 spans 14 amino acids. Amplified TCR beta CDR3 regions derived from RNA transcripts. Researchers ran a first-round RT-PCR on the TCR CDR3 using the HTBI primer set. A single record per CDR3 protein comes from TCRdb applying MiXCR to the multiplex PCR reads. The sample carries under 550,000 distinct CDR3 sequences, 15% to 20% recorded once. The specimen was blood. This sequence was found in a man aged 40-50 years with Graves' ophthalmopathy. The rearrangement links TRBV18 to TRBJ2-7; D is uncertain. CDR3 coding DNA: TGTGCCAGCTCACCTCCCAACTCTCGGAACGAGCAGTACTTC. Protein: CASSPPNSRNEQYF.